The 20 T cell receptor beta chains below come from one sample, sequenced in a study of shared clonotypes between healthy human individuals. The table came from immunoSEQ multiplex PCR; TCRdb's copy has only in-frame clones and leaves some out. The sample lists around 980,000 clones, around three quarters occurring once. The sequenced material came from memory CD4+ T cells from PBMCs. Subset meaning: CD45RA-negative fraction. Receptors were obtained from a man in his late teens or twenties in good health. Some clones in this sample may be carry-over from other donors' samples.

The genes are TRBV18 and TRBJ2-7; 9 bases match TRBD2. V gave up 6 bases and J gave up 2 bases; unmatched junction bases: 8. CDR1 is KGHSH and CDR2 is LQKENI in the germline V gene. This CDR3 spans 15 amino acids. The CDR3 protein is CASSKTSGLAYEQYF. The DNA for the CDR3 is TGTGCCAGCTCTAAGACTAGCGGACTAGCCTACGAGCAGTACTTC.

J is TRBJ1-5 and V is TRBV28, with TRBD1 matching over 7 bases. Germline values: CDR1 MDHEN, CDR2 SYDVKM. V lost 6 bases to trimming and J lost 0 bases; unmatched junction nucleotides: 17. The CDR3 consists of 19 residues. CDR3: CASRGRGQEGVFSNQPQHF. For the CDR3, the DNA is TGTGCCAGCAGGGGGAGAGGACAGGAAGGGGTTTTTAGCAATCAGCCCCAGCATTTT.

The chain links TRBV30 to TRBJ1-5; D gene unclear. There are 17 residues in the CDR3. With 1 base removed from V and 0 bases from J, the gap between germline ends came to 16 bases. The germline V gene has CDR1 GTSNPN and CDR2 SVGIG (reference sequence). CDR3 in amino acids: CAWSAYRDSYSNQPQHF. The CDR3 DNA is TGTGCCTGGAGTGCCTACCGAGATTCTTATAGCAATCAGCCCCAGCATTTT.

The chain uses TRBV5-4 and TRBJ1-1, with 8 bases lining up with TRBD1. V gave up 4 bases and J gave up 1 base; unmatched junction bases: 3. The germline V gene has CDR1 SGHNT and CDR2 YYREEE (reference sequence). This CDR3 contains 14 residues. CDR3 sequence: CASSHDRGNTEAFF. Here the CDR3 DNA reads TGTGCCAGCAGCCACGACAGGGGGAACACTGAAGCTTTCTTT.

Comment on this clone: The same CDR3 can be traced to other DNA sequences in this sample. The genes are TRBV6-1 and TRBJ1-5; 7 nucleotides agree with TRBD1. CDR1 and CDR2 (germline): MNHNS, SASEGT. The V segment lost 1 base and the J segment 4 bases; nucleotides outside the gene matches: 4. CDR3 size: 15 residues. CDR3 DNA sequence: TGTGCCAGCAGTGAAGGGAACAGGGGAAATCAGCCCCAGCATTTT. Amino acid sequence: CASSEGNRGNQPQHF.

This sequence joins TRBV2 and TRBJ2-5, with D possibly called TRBD1 or TRBD2 (6 bases each). Trimming removed 1 base at V and 2 bases at J, with 11 bases between. CDR3 length: 15 residues. Germline CDR1 is SNHLY and CDR2 is FYNNEI. The CDR3 loop reads CASSEGRGIQETQYF. The CDR3 DNA sequence: TGTGCCAGCAGTGAAGGGAGGGGGATTCAAGAGACCCAGTACTTC.

In its sample, this clone was seen a few times. The chain uses TRBV18 and TRBJ2-1; TRBD2 matches 10 bases. This CDR3 is 19 amino acids long. Germline CDR1 is KGHSH and CDR2 is LQKENI. After removal of 4 bases from V and 4 bases from J, the junction contained 16 bases not matched to a gene. This CDR3 reads CASSQWRQAEREGYNEQFF. CDR3 nucleotides: TGTGCCAGCTCACAGTGGAGGCAGGCCGAGCGGGAGGGATACAATGAGCAGTTCTTC.

The genes are TRBV18 and TRBJ2-7; D might be TRBD1 (5 bases). The CDR3 runs 13 residues. CDR1 KGHSH and CDR2 LQKENI come from the germline V gene. V lost 3 bases, J lost 3 bases, and 9 bases lay in between. CDR3 in DNA: TGTGCCAGCTCACCGGGGCTGGTCTACGAGCAGTACTTC. This gives the protein CASSPGLVYEQYF. Full variable domain (outside the CDR3, taken from reference TRBV18 and TRBJ2-7): NAGVMQNPRHLVRRRGQEARLRCSPMKGHSHVYWYRQLPEEGLKFMVYLQKENIIDESGMPKERFSAEFPKEGPSILRIQQVVRGDSAAYFCASSPGLVYEQYFGPGTRLTVT.

The V call is TRBV28, the J call TRBJ1-1; 8 nucleotides match TRBD1. CDR1 and CDR2 from the germline V gene are MDHEN and SYDVKM. This CDR3 contains 14 residues. V shed 7 bases and J 2 bases; nucleotides not matched to a gene: 6. For the CDR3, the DNA is TGTGCCAGCACCAAGGACAGGGCTAACACTGAAGCTTTCTTT. It encodes CASTKDRANTEAFF.

The V and J genes are TRBV10-1 and TRBJ2-7; 12 bases fit TRBD2. The CDR3 is 14 amino acids. Per germline, CDR1 WNHNN and CDR2 SYGVQD (reference sequence). Trimming cost V 10 bases and J 0 bases; bases outside gene matches: 4. CDR3 amino acids: CATSSGRVSYEQYF. In DNA, the CDR3 is TGCGCCACCTCTAGCGGGAGGGTCTCCTACGAGCAGTACTTC.

The rearrangement uses TRBV5-6 and TRBJ1-4; D remains ambiguous. The germline V gene encodes CDR1 SGHDT and CDR2 YYEEEE. Trimming removed 4 bases at V and 4 bases at J, with 14 bases between. CDR3 length: 15 residues. The CDR3 coding sequence is TGTGCCAGCAGCCTGAGGTTCGGGCGTAATGAAAAACTGTTTTTT. It specifies CASSLRFGRNEKLFF.

The chain's CDR3 is CAWSPTGGYYGYTF. Here the CDR3 DNA reads TGTGCCTGGAGTCCAACAGGGGGATACTATGGCTACACCTTC. The chain combines TRBV30 with TRBJ1-2; 8 bases are shared with TRBD1. CDR1 and CDR2 from the germline V gene are GTSNPN and SVGIG (reference sequence). CDR3 size: 14 residues. Losses at the gene ends were 2 bases for V and 3 bases for J; bases not matched to a gene: 5. The full variable domain, with the rest looked up from reference TRBV30 and TRBJ1-2, is SQTIHQWPATLVQPVGSPLSLECTVEGTSNPNLYWYRQAAGRGLQLLFYSVGIGQISSEVPQNLSASRPQDRQFILSSKKLLLSDSGFYLCAWSPTGGYYGYTFGSGTRLTVV.

The chain is built from TRBV7-2 and TRBJ2-5, with D perhaps matching TRBD1 (5 bases). The CDR3 has 12 residues. Trimming took 5 bases from V and 4 from J, leaving 8 bases between them. Germline V gene sequence: CDR1 SGHTA, CDR2 FQGNSA. CDR3 sequence (DNA): TGTGCCAGCAGCCTTAGGGGAGAGACCCAGTACTTC. It translates to CASSLRGETQYF. The variable domain in full, with the rest retrieved from reference TRBV7-2 and TRBJ2-5, is GAGVSQSPSNKVTEKGKDVELRCDPISGHTALYWYRQSLGQGLEFLIYFQGNSAPDKSGLPSDRFSAERTGGSVSTLTIQRTQQEDSAVYLCASSLRGETQYFGPGTRLLVL.

The V gene is TRBV15, the J gene TRBJ2-1; 7 nucleotides align to TRBD1. The CDR3 consists of 14 residues. After removal of 2 bases from V and 8 bases from J, the junction contained 6 bases not matched to a gene. Germline V gives CDR1 LNHNV, CDR2 YYDKDF (reference sequence). CDR3 region: CATSRPGTGDEQFF. For the CDR3, the DNA is TGTGCCACCAGCAGACCCGGAACAGGGGATGAGCAGTTCTTC.

The rearrangement uses TRBV30 and TRBJ2-7, with TRBD1 matching over 7 bases. Trimming cost V 2 bases and J 5 bases; bases outside gene matches: 15. The CDR3 consists of 16 residues. CDR1 and CDR2 (germline): GTSNPN, SVGIG (reference sequence). The CDR3 spells CAWSIGGRGGRNEQYF. The CDR3 DNA reads TGTGCCTGGAGTATTGGGGGTCGAGGGGGCCGGAACGAGCAGTACTTC.

The chain is built from TRBV5-6 and TRBJ2-4; D possibly matches TRBD1 or TRBD2 (5 bases each). The germline CDR1 and CDR2 sequences are SGHDT and YYEEEE. The V gene lost 1 base and the J gene lost 1 base, with 6 bases spanning the gap. This CDR3 is built from 14 residues. The CDR3 DNA reads as TGTGCCAGCAGCTTGTGGGGGGCCAAAAACATTCAGTACTTC. Translation: CASSLWGAKNIQYF.

The genes are TRBV6-1 and TRBJ2-5; D is undetermined. The germline gives CDR1 MNHNS, CDR2 SASEGT. V was shortened by 1 base and J by 9 bases, with 15 bases between the two germline ends. This CDR3 contains 14 residues. The CDR3, as DNA: TGTGCCAGCAGTGAAGTCGTCGGTACTTACGCCCAGTACTTC. Its translation: CASSEVVGTYAQYF.

This rearrangement joins TRBV5-1 to TRBJ1-3; no firm D call. Germline CDR1 and CDR2: SGHRS and YFSETQ. CDR3 length: 14 residues. V lost 4 bases to trimming and J lost 0 bases, with 8 bases between them. CDR3 nucleotides: TGCGCCAGCAGCCCCCAGGACTCTGGAAACACCATATATTTT. Protein sequence: CASSPQDSGNTIYF.

V usage is TRBV5-4 and J usage is TRBJ1-5; D may be TRBD1 (5 bases). V was cut by 0 bases and J by 7 bases, with 14 bases left in between. The CDR3 is 15 residues long. Germline-derived CDR1 and CDR2 are SGHNT and YYREEE (reference sequence). The chain's CDR3 is CASSLDSGIGQPQHF. The CDR3 region has the DNA TGTGCCAGCAGCTTGGATTCAGGGATCGGGCAGCCCCAGCATTTT.

The chain carries TRBV2 and TRBJ2-7, with a possible D match to TRBD1 (6 bases). The V end was cut by 3 bases, the J end by 5 bases, with 20 bases between. Germline assignment: CDR1 SNHLY and CDR2 FYNNEI. The CDR3 consists of 16 residues. The CDR3 reads CASSDGDTKRLDEQYF. The CDR3 bases are TGTGCCAGCAGTGATGGGGACACAAAACGGCTCGACGAGCAGTACTTC.